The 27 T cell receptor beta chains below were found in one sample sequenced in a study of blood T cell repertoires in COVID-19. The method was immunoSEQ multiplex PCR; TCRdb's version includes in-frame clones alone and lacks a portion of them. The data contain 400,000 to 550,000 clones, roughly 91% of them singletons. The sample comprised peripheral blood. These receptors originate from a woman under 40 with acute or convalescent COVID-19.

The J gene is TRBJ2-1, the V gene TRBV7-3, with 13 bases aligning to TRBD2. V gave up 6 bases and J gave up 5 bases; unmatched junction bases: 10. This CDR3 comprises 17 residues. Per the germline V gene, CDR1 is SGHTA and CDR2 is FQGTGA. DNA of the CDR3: TGTGCCAGCAGTAAGACTAGCGGGGGGACACGAAACAATGAGCAGTTCTTC. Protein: CASSKTSGGTRNNEQFF.

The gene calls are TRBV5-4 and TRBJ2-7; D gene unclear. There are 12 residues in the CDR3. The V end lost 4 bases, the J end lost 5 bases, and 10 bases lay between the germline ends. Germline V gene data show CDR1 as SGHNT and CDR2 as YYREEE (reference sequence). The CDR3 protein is CASSPDTNEQYF. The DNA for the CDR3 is TGTGCCAGCAGCCCTGACACCAACGAGCAGTACTTC. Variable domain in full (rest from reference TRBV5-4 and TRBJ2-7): ETGVTQSPTHLIKTRGQQVTLRCSSQSGHNTVSWYQQALGQGPQFIFQYYREEENGRGNFPPRFSGLQFPNYSSELNVNALELDDSALYLCASSPDTNEQYFGPGTRLTVT.

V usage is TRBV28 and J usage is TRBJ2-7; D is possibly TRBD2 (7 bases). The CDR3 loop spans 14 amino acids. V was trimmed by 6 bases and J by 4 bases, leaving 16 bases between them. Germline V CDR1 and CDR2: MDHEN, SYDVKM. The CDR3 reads CASRDRGGRYEQYF. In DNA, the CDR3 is TGTGCCAGCAGAGATAGGGGGGGAAGGTACGAGCAGTACTTC.

The CDR3 protein is CASSKGGAKYNSPLHF. The DNA for the CDR3 is TGTGCCAGCAGTAAGGGAGGGGCTAAGTATAATTCACCCCTCCACTTT. The chain is built from TRBV2 and TRBJ1-6; TRBD1 might be the D (5 bases). The CDR3 length is 16 residues. The ends were cut back, 5 bases at V and 4 bases at J, with 15 bases in the middle. The germline V gene encodes CDR1 SNHLY and CDR2 FYNNEI.

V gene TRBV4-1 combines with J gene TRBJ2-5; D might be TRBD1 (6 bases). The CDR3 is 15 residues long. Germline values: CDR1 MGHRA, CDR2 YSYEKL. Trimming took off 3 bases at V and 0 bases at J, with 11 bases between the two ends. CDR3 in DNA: TGCGCCAGCAGCCAGACGGACAGAGACCAAGAGACCCAGTACTTC. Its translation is CASSQTDRDQETQYF.

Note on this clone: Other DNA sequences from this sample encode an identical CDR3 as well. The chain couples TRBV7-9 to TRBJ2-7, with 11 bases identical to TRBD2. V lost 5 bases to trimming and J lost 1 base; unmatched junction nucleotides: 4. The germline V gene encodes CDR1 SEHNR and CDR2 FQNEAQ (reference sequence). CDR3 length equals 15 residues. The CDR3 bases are TGTGCCAGCAGCCCGGGGACTAGCGGATCCTACGAGCAGTACTTC. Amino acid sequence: CASSPGTSGSYEQYF.

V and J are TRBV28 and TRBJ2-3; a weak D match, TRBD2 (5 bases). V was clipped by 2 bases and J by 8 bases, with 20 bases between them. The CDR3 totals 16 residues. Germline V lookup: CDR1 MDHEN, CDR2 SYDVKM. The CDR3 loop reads CASSLGIPPSLATQYF. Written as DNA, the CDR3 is TGTGCCAGCAGTTTAGGCATCCCCCCTAGCCTCGCTACGCAGTATTTT.

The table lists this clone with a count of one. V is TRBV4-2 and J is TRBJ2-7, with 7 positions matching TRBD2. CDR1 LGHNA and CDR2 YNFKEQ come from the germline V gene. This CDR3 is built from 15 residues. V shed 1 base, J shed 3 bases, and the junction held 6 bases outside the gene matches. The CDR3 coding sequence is TGTGCCAGCAGCCAAGTGGGTCGGGGGGACTACGAGCAGTACTTC. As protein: CASSQVGRGDYEQYF.

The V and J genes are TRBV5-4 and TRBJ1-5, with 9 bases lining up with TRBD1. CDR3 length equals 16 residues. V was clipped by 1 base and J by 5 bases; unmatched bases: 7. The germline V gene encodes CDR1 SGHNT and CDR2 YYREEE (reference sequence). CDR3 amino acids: CASSLFGQGTDQPQHF. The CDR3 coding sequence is TGTGCCAGCAGCTTGTTTGGACAGGGGACGGATCAGCCCCAGCATTTT. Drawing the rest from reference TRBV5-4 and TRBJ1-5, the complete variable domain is ETGVTQSPTHLIKTRGQQVTLRCSSQSGHNTVSWYQQALGQGPQFIFQYYREEENGRGNFPPRFSGLQFPNYSSELNVNALELDDSALYLCASSLFGQGTDQPQHFGDGTRLSIL.

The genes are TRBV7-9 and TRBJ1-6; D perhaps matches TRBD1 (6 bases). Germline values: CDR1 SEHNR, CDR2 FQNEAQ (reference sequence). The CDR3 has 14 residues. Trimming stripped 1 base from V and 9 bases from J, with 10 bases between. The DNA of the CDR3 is TGTGCCAGCAGCTTAGGGGACACAAGTTCACCCCTCCACTTT. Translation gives CASSLGDTSSPLHF.

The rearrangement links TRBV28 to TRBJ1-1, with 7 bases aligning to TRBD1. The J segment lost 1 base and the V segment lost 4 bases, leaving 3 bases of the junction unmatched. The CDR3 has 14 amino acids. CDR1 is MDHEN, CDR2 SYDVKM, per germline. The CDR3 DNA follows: TGTGCCAGCAGTTCCAGACAGGGGAACACTGAAGCTTTCTTT. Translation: CASSSRQGNTEAFF.

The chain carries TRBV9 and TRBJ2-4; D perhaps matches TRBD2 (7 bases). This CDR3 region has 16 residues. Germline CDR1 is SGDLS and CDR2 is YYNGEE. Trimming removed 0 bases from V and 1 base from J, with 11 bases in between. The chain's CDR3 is CASSVEGGSAKNIQYF. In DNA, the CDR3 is TGTGCCAGCAGCGTAGAGGGGGGGTCTGCCAAAAACATTCAGTACTTC.

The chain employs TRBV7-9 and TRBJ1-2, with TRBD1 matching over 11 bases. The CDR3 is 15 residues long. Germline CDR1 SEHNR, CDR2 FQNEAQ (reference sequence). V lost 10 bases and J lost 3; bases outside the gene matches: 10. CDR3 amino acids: CATLGQGARDYGYTF. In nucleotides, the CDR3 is TGTGCCACCCTCGGACAGGGGGCTAGGGACTATGGCTACACCTTC.

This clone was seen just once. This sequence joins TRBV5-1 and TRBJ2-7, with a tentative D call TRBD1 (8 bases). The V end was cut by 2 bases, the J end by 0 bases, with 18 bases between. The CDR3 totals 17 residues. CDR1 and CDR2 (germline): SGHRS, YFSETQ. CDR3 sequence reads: CASSFPESGTGSYEQYF. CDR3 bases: TGCGCCAGCAGCTTTCCGGAAAGCGGGACAGGCTCCTACGAGCAGTACTTC.

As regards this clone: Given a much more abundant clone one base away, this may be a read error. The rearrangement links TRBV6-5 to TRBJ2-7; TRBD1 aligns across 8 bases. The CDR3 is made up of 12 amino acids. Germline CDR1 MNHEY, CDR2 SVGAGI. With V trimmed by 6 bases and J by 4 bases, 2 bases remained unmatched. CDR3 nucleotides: TGTGCCAGCAGCGACAGGGGATACGAGCAGTACTTC. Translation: CASSDRGYEQYF.

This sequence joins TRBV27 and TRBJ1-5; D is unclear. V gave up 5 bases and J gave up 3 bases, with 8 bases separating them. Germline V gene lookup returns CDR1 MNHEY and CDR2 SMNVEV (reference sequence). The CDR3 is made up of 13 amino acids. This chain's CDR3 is CASSPGVNQPQHF. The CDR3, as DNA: TGTGCCAGCAGTCCCGGGGTCAATCAGCCCCAGCATTTT.

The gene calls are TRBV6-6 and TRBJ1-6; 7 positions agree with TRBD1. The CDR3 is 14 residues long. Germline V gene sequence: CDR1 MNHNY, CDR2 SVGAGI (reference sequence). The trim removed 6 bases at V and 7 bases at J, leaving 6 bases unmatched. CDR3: CASSRGQRNSPLHF. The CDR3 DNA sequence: TGTGCCAGCAGCCGGGGACAGAGGAATTCACCCCTCCACTTT.

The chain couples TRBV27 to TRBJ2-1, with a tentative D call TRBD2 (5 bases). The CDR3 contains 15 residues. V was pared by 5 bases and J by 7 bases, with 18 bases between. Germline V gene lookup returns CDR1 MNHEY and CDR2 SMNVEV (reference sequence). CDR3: CASSPEVARSNEQFF. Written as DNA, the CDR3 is TGTGCCAGCAGTCCGGAGGTGGCGCGGAGTAATGAGCAGTTCTTC.

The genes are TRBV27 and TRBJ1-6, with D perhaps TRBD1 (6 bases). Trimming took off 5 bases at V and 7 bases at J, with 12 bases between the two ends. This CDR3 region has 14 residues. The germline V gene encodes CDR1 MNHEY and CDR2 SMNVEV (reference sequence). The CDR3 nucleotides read TGTGCCAGCAGTGCCAGGGGTTTAAATTCACCCCTCCACTTT. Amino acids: CASSARGLNSPLHF.

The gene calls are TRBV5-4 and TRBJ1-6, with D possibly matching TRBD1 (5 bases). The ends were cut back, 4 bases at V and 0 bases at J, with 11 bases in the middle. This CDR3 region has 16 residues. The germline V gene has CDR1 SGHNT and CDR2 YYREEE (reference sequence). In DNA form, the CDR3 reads TGTGCCAGCAGCCTCCGACAGAACTCCTATAATTCACCCCTCCACTTT. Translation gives CASSLRQNSYNSPLHF. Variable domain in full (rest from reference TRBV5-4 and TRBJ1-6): ETGVTQSPTHLIKTRGQQVTLRCSSQSGHNTVSWYQQALGQGPQFIFQYYREEENGRGNFPPRFSGLQFPNYSSELNVNALELDDSALYLCASSLRQNSYNSPLHFGNGTRLTVT.

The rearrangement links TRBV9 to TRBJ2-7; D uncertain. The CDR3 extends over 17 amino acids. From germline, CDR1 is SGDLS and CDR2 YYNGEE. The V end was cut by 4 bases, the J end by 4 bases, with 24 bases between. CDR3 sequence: CASSRGPRPGEMYEQYF. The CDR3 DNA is TGTGCCAGCAGCAGAGGTCCCCGACCCGGAGAGATGTACGAGCAGTACTTC.

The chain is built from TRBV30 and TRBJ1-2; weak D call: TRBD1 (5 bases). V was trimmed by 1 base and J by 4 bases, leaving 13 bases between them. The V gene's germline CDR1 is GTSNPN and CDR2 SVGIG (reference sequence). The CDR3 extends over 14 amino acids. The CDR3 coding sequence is TGTGCCTGGAGTGAGGGGCTAGAACTCTATGGCTACACCTTC. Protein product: CAWSEGLELYGYTF.

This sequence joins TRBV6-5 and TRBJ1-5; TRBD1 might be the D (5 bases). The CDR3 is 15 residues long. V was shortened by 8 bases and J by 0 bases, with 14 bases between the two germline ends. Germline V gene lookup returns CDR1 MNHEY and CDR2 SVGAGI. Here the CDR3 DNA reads TGTGCCAGCCAGCAGGGATTAGATAGCAATCAGCCCCAGCATTTT. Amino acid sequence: CASQQGLDSNQPQHF.

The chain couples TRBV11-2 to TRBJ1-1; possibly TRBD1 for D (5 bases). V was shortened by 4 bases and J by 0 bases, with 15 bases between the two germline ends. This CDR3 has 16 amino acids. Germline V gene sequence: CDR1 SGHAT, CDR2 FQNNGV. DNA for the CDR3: TGTGCCAGCAGCTCCCGATTCCAGGGTATGAACACTGAAGCTTTCTTT. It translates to CASSSRFQGMNTEAFF.

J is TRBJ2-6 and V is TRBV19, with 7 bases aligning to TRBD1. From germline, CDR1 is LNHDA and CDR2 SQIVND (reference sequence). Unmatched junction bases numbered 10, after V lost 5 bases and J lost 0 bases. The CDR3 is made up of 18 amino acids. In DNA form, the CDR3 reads TGTGCCAGTAGTTCTTGGGACAGTTGGAACTCTGGGGCCAACGTCCTGACTTTC. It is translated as CASSSWDSWNSGANVLTF.

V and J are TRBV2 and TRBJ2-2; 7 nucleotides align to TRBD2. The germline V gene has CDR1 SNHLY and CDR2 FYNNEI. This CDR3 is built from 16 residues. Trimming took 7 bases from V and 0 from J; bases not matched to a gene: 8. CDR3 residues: CASTGGFPANTGELFF. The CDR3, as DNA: TGTGCCAGCACGGGAGGCTTCCCCGCGAACACCGGGGAGCTGTTTTTT.

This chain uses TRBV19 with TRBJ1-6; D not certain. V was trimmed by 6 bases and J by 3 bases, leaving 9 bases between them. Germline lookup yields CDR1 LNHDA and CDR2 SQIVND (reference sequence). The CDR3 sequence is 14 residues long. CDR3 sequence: CASSTTSYNSPLHF. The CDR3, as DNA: TGTGCCAGTAGCACCACCAGCTATAATTCACCCCTCCACTTT. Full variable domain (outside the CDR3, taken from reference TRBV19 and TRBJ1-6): DGGITQSPKYLFRKEGQNVTLSCEQNLNHDAMYWYRQDPGQGLRLIYYSQIVNDFQKGDIAEGYSVSREKKESFPLTVTSAQKNPTAFYLCASSTTSYNSPLHFGNGTRLTVT.